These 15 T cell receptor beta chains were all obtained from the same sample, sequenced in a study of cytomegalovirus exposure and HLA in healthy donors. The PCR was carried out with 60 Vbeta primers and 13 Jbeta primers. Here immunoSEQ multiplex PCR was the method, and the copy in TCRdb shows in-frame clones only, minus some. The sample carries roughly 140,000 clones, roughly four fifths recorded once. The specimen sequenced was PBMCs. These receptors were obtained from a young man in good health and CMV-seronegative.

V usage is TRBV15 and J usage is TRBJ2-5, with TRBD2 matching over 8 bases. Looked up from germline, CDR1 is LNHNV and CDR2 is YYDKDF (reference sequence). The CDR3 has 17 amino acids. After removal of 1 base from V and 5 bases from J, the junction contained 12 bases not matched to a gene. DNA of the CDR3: TGTGCCACCAGCAGAGTAGGTCCAGCGGGAGCCCGGGAGACCCAGTACTTC. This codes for CATSRVGPAGARETQYF.

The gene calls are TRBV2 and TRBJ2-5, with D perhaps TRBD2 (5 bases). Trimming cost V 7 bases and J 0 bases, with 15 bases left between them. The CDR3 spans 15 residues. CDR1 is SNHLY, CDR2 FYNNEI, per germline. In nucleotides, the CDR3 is TGTGCCAGCATCCCTAAAGGGCGGGACCAAGAGACCCAGTACTTC. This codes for CASIPKGRDQETQYF.

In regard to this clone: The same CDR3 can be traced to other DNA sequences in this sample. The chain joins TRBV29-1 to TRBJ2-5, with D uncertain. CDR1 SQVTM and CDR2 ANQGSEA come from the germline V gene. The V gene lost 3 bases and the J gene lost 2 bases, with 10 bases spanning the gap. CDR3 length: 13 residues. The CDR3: CSVERQTQETQYF. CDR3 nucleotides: TGCAGCGTTGAGCGGCAGACTCAAGAGACCCAGTACTTC.

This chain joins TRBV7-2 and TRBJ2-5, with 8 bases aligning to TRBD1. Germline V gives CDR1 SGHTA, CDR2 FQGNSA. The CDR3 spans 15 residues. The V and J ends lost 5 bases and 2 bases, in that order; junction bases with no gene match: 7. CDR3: CASSGDRRGQETQYF. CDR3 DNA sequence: TGTGCCAGCAGCGGGGACAGGAGAGGGCAAGAGACCCAGTACTTC. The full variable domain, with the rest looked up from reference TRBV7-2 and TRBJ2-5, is GAGVSQSPSNKVTEKGKDVELRCDPISGHTALYWYRQSLGQGLEFLIYFQGNSAPDKSGLPSDRFSAERTGGSVSTLTIQRTQQEDSAVYLCASSGDRRGQETQYFGPGTRLLVL.

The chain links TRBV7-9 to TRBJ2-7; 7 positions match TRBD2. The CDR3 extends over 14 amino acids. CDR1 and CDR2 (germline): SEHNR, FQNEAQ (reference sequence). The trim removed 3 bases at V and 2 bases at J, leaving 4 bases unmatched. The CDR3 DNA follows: TGTGCCAGCAGCTTCGCAGGGAGGGCCTACGAGCAGTACTTC. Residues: CASSFAGRAYEQYF.

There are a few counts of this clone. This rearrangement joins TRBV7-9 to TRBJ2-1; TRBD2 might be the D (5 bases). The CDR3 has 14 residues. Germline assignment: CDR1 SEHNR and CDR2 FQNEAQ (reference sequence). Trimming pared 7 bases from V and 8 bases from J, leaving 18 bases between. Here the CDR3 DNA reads TGTGCCAGCACCCTTTATGGGAGTTCGGATGAGCAGTTCTTC. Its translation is CASTLYGSSDEQFF.

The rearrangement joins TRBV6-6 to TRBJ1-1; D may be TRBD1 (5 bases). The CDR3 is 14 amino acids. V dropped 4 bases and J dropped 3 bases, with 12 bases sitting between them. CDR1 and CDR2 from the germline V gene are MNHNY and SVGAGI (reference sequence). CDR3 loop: CASSFSTADTEAFF. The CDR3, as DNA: TGTGCCAGCAGTTTTTCGACAGCTGACACTGAAGCTTTCTTT.

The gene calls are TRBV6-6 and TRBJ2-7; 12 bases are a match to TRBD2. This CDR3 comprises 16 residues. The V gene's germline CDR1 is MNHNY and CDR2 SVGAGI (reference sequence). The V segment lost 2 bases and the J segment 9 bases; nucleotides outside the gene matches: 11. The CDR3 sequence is CASSYPSSGRVSGQYF. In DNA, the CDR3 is TGTGCCAGCAGTTACCCATCTAGCGGGAGGGTCTCAGGGCAGTACTTC.

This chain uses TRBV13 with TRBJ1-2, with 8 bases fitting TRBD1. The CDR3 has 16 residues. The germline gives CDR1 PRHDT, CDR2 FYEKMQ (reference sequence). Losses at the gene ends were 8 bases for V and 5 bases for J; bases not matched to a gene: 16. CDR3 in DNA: TGTGCCAGCGGGATCAGGGGGCGCGGGTATTTATATGGCTACACCTTC. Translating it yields CASGIRGRGYLYGYTF.

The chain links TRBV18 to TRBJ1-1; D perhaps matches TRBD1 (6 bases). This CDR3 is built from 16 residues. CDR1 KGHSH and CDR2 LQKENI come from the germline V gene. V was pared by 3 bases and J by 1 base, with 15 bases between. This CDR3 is CASSPGSDRRNTEAFF. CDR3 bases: TGTGCCAGCTCACCCGGTTCCGACAGGAGGAACACTGAAGCTTTCTTT. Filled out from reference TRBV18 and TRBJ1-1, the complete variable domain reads NAGVMQNPRHLVRRRGQEARLRCSPMKGHSHVYWYRQLPEEGLKFMVYLQKENIIDESGMPKERFSAEFPKEGPSILRIQQVVRGDSAAYFCASSPGSDRRNTEAFFGQGTRLTVV.

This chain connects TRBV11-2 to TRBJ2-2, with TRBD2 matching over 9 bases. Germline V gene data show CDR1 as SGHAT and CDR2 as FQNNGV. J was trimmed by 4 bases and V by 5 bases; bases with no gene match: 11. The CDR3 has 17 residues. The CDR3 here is CASSIPGLADVTGELFF. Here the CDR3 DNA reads TGTGCCAGCAGCATCCCGGGACTAGCAGACGTCACCGGGGAGCTGTTTTTT. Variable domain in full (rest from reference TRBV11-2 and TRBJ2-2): EAGVAQSPRYKIIEKRQSVAFWCNPISGHATLYWYQQILGQGPKLLIQFQNNGVVDDSQLPKDRFSAERLKGVDSTLKIQPAKLEDSAVYLCASSIPGLADVTGELFFGEGSRLTVL.

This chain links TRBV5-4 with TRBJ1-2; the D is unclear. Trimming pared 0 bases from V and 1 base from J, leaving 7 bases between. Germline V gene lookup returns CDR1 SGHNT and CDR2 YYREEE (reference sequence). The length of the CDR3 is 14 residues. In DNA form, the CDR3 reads TGTGCCAGCAGCTTGGAACAGCTTAACTATGGCTACACCTTC. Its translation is CASSLEQLNYGYTF.

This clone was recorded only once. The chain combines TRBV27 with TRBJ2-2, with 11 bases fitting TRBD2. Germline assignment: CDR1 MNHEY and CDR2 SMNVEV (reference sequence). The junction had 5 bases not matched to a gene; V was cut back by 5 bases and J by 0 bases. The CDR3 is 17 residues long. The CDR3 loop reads CASSRTSGSANTGELFF. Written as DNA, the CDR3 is TGTGCCAGCAGTCGGACTAGCGGGTCGGCGAACACCGGGGAGCTGTTTTTT.

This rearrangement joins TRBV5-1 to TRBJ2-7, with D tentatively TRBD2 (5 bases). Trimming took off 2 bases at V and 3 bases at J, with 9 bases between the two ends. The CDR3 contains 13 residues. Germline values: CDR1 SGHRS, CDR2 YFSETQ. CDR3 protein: CASSFGINYEQYF. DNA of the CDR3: TGCGCCAGCAGCTTCGGGATAAACTACGAGCAGTACTTC.

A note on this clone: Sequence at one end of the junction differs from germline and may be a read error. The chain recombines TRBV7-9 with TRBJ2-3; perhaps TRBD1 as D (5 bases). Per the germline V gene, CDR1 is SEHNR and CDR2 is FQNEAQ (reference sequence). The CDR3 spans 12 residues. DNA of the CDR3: TGTTCCAGCAGCTCCCAGGGAGATACGCAGTATTTT. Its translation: CSSSSQGDTQYF.